One T cell receptor beta chain is described in this entry. The target of this receptor is not known. No qualities accompany the bases; no much larger clone lies one base away. Each collaborating institution followed its own protocols to collect whole blood in K2EDTA tubes. For TCRbeta analysis, collaborators shipped samples as frozen whole blood, isolated PBMCs, or DNA extracted from either of those sample types. The germline V gene supplies CDR1 MNHEY and CDR2 SVGEGT. The junction shows trimming of 4 bases on V and 7 bases on J, plus 11 bases between the germline ends. The CDR3 holds 13 amino acids from the cysteine to the phenylalanine. The kept DNA is CDR3 alone, 39 bases in frame from the first base. This record comes from a study of blood T cell repertoires in COVID-19 (TCRdb year 2020). Background on the whole study: Collaborator samples came from the United States, Italy and Spain and covered acute and convalescent phases of COVID-19. Where HLA class I and class II types were available, the types were taken from metadata supplied by the sample provider, not from assay-based typing. The repertoires were released in a freely available public database meant as a resource for research on the immune response to SARS-CoV-2. Samples were obtained from the ongoing ImmuneRACE study (first 160 participants) and from 1,254 subjects provided by 6 global collaborators. Nearly every sample came with metadata listing a de-identified subject ID, COVID-19 status, age in years and sex. The dataset comprised deeply sampled blood TCRbeta repertoires from subjects exposed to, actively infected with, or recovered from COVID-19. The material from the prospective study consisted of cDNA or gDNA derived from T cells, B-cell-depleted T cells, or PBMCs.

The paper as a whole reports these results and caveats: How much clinical and demographic metadata was included differed by source and by participant, and the metadata was provided uncurated.

TCRbeta CDR3 regions were amplified from genomic DNA using the immunoSEQ Assay, a bias-controlled multiplex PCR. Concerning the study's data processing: Nucleated cell counts per sample were estimated from amplification of reference gene primers within the assay. Sequence reads were collapsed and filtered to measure the absolute abundance of every unique TCRbeta CDR3 rearrangement. For each sample, productive Simpson clonality was calculated as the square root of Simpson's diversity index across productive rearrangements. TCRdb took over this immuneACCESS table, retaining in-frame rearrangements with V and J assigned. Such tables are incomplete; in checked studies, under half of the missing clones stem from an unresolved V gene, and the remainder is unexplained. The V and J calls and the clone size are those of that table, but D and trimming were determined from the DNA. A total of about 190,000 clones appear in this sample, approximately 91% of them only once. The biggest ten clones account for around 7% of the sample.

This receptor was obtained from a man in his forties with acute or convalescent COVID-19. Recombination joined TRBV6-2 or TRBV6-3 with TRBJ2-1, with TRBD2 tentatively as D gene (5 bases match). Input material: peripheral blood. The sequence in DNA is TGTGCCAGCAGTTCGAAAGGGAGAAATGAGCAGTTCTTC. Translated, it reads CASSSKGRNEQFF.